A selection of T cell receptor beta chains follows, all from one sample in a study of regulatory T cells in long-lasting Graves disease. MiXCR, run by TCRdb on the multiplex PCR reads, gives a single entry per CDR3 protein. The sample lists 400,000 to 500,000 distinct CDR3 sequences, 13% to 15% occurring once. These same data were also listed under a study on T cells in Graves' hyperthyroidism and ophthalmopathy.

The sequenced sample was peripheral blood mononuclear cells (PBMCs), obtained at new diagnosis, from a patient treated with antithyroid drugs. The receptors stem from a woman aged 45-65 years with Graves disease. Both conserved end residues are part of each CDR3. The order of the fields is J gene, clone size, V gene, D gene, CDR3 DNA, CDR3 protein. The D gene is left open where the match is weak. Not every row has a clone size; where given, it reads once, few, many or a size class.

>TRBJ2-5|NA|TRBV5-1|NA
TGTGCCAGCAGCTTTGGTCGGGAGCCAACCCGGGAAGAGACCCAGTACTTC
CASSFGREPTREETQYF
>TRBJ2-7|NA|TRBV7-6|TRBD1
TGTGCCAGCAGCAAGCAGACAGGGGGCTACGAGCAGTACTTC
CASSKQTGGYEQYF
>TRBJ2-7|many|TRBV7-3|TRBD2
TGTGCCAGCAGCCCCCAGGGACTAGCGGACTCCTACGAGCAGTACTTC
CASSPQGLADSYEQYF
>TRBJ2-3|many|TRBV28|NA
TGTGCCAGCAGTTTAGGGCGGGACCCAGATACGCAGTATTTT
CASSLGRDPDTQYF
>TRBJ1-3|NA|TRBV10-3|NA
TGTGCCATCAGCGAACCACGGACTGGAGGGGGAAACACCATATATTTT
CAISEPRTGGGNTIYF
>TRBJ2-1|many|TRBV7-2|NA
TGTGCCAGCAGCCCAGGCTCGGATGAGCAGTTCTTC
CASSPGSDEQFF
>TRBJ2-1|NA|TRBV7-9|NA
TGTGCCAGCAGCTCAGTAGCAGGGAGCTCCTACAATGAGCAGTTCTTC
CASSSVAGSSYNEQFF
>TRBJ1-1|NA|TRBV30|NA
TGTGCCTGGAGTGTAGGGGGGTTGAACACTGAAGCTTTCTTT
CAWSVGGLNTEAFF
>TRBJ2-7|many|TRBV20-1|TRBD1
TGCAGTGCTAGTCCGGGACAGGGGGCCCACGAGCAGTACTTC
CSASPGQGAHEQYF
>TRBJ2-1|many|TRBV7-2|NA
TGTGCCAGCAGCTGGATAGCGGACTCCTACAATGAGCAGTTCTTC
CASSWIADSYNEQFF
>TRBJ1-1|many|TRBV7-3|TRBD1
TGTGCCAGCAGCCCGATAGGGACAGGGCCGAGGACTGAAGCTTTCTTT
CASSPIGTGPRTEAFF
>TRBJ1-2|many|TRBV7-8|NA
TGTGCCAGCAGCCCTGGCCCCAGGGACATTAACTATGGCTACACCTTC
CASSPGPRDINYGYTF